This TCR beta chain was observed in a study of OX40 agonist ivuxolimab in advanced cancers. Turning to the study itself: Administration of intravenous ivuxolimab to patients occurred every 2 weeks at 0.01 to 10 mg/kg. Participants could have had prior anti-PD-1, anti-PD-L1 or anti-CTLA-4 therapy, and around 40% had some. The study's findings and limits: CD8+ T cells were the subset that, on average, had more expanded clones than CD4+.

Clones were sequenced by immunoSEQ multiplex PCR, and TCRdb holds only the in-frame ones, with some missing. The sample records about 42,000 clones, 88% being singletons. Trimming pared 2 bases from V and 3 bases from J, leaving 7 bases between. The CDR3 covers 14 residues. Germline CDR1 and CDR2: SEHNR and FQNEAQ (reference sequence). Comments on this clone: Its antigen is unknown.

Material: CD4+ or CD8+ T cells sorted from blood, obtained in a trial of the OX40 agonist ivuxolimab. The origin of this receptor is an adult with an advanced solid tumor such as melanoma, head and neck, liver or kidney cancer. This sequence joins TRBV7-9 and TRBJ2-2; D gene ambiguous. For the CDR3, the DNA is TGTGCCAGCAGCTTAAGGTCGGACACCGGGGAGCTGTTTTTT. Protein sequence: CASSLRSDTGELFF.